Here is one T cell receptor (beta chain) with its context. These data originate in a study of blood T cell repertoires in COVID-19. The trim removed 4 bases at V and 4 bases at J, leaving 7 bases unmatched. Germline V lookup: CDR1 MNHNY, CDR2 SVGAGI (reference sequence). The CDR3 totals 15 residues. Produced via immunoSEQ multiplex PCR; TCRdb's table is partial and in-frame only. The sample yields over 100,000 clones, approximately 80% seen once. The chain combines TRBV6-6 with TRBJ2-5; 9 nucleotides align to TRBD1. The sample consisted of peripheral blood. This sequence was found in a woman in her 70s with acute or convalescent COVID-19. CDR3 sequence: CASSLPGQGGETQYF. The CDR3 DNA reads TGTGCCAGCAGTTTACCGGGACAGGGTGGAGAGACCCAGTACTTC.